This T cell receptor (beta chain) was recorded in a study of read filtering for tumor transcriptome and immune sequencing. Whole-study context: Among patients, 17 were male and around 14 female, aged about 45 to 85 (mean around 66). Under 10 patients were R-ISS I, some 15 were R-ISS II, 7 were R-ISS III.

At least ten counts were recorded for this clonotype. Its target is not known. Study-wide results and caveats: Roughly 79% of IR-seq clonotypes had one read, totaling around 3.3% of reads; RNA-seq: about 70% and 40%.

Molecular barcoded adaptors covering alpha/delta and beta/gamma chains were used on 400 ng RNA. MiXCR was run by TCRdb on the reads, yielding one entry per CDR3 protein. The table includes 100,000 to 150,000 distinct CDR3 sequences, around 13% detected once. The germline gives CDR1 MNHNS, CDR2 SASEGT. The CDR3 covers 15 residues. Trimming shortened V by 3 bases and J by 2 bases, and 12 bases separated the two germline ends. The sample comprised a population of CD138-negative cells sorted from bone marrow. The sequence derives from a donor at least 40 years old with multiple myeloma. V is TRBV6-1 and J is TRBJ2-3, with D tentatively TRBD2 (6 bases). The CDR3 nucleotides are TGTGCCAGCAGTGACCGACTAGGAGCCACAGATACGCAGTATTTT. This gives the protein CASSDRLGATDTQYF.